The 23 T cell receptor beta chains listed next were all sequenced from one sample in a study of blood T cell repertoires in COVID-19 (dated by TCRdb to 2018 to 2021). The library came from the immunoSEQ multiplex PCR assay. TCRdb took this table from immuneACCESS and kept in-frame rearrangements with V and J called. Such tables lack part of the clones; where checked against another copy, unresolved V genes explain under half of the gap, and the rest is unexplained. Here the sample has more than 150,000 clones; approximately 87% occur a single time. The ten biggest clones cover over 0.7% of the sample. Sequencing used peripheral blood. These receptors were collected from a woman under 30 who had recovered from COVID-19.

The V and J genes are TRBV6-5 and TRBJ2-5; 10 bases align to TRBD2. Per germline, CDR1 MNHEY and CDR2 SVGAGI. V gave up 2 bases and J gave up 3 bases; unmatched junction bases: 3. The CDR3 runs 15 residues. CDR3 protein: CASSYRGLAEETQYF. In DNA form, the CDR3 reads TGTGCCAGCAGTTACCGCGGACTAGCGGAAGAGACCCAGTACTTC.

This clone appeared a single time. The V call is TRBV7-3, the J call TRBJ2-1, with 8 positions matching TRBD2. The CDR3 sequence is 18 residues long. CDR1 is SGHTA and CDR2 is FQGTGA in the germline V gene. V lost 1 base and J lost 3; bases outside the gene matches: 11. The CDR3 DNA follows: TGTGCCAGCAGCTTAAGAGGCGGGAGGCCCCCTAACTACAATGAGCAGTTCTTC. Encoded protein: CASSLRGGRPPNYNEQFF.

The rearrangement joins TRBV5-1 to TRBJ1-6, with D possibly being TRBD1 (5 bases). Germline CDR1 reads SGHRS; CDR2 reads YFSETQ. V was pared by 4 bases and J by 5 bases, with 16 bases between. The CDR3 covers 16 residues. The CDR3 DNA reads TGCGCCAGCAGCCTCGAACCGGGACTGAATAATTCACCCCTCCACTTT. Protein product: CASSLEPGLNNSPLHF.

This clone came up a few times. The gene calls are TRBV16 and TRBJ1-2; D ambiguous. Germline V gene data show CDR1 as KGHSY and CDR2 as FQNENV. CDR3 size: 13 residues. V lost 4 bases to trimming and J lost 1 base, with 7 bases between them. CDR3 sequence (DNA): TGTGCCAGCAGCCTACAGAATAACTATGGCTACACCTTC. Translating gives CASSLQNNYGYTF.

There are a few counts of this clone. This sequence joins TRBV7-2 and TRBJ2-7; D possibly corresponds to TRBD2 (6 bases). V lost 4 bases to trimming and J lost 2 bases, with 15 bases between them. The CDR3 runs to 15 residues. Germline CDR1 and CDR2: SGHTA and FQGNSA. CDR3: CASSSIPGLAYEQYV. For the CDR3, the DNA is TGTGCCAGCAGCTCAATCCCGGGACTCGCCTACGAGCAGTACGTC.

The chain combines TRBV6-1 with TRBJ2-3; D may be TRBD2 (5 bases). This CDR3 spans 14 amino acids. The germline CDR1 and CDR2 sequences are MNHNS and SASEGT. Between the trimmed V and J ends, which lost 8 bases and 0 bases, there was a span of 12 bases. The CDR3 sequence: CASASGISTDTQYF. CDR3 nucleotides: TGTGCCAGCGCCTCGGGGATTAGCACAGATACGCAGTATTTT.

The chain has TRBV11-2 and TRBJ1-2; D ambiguous. This CDR3 is built from 12 residues. The germline V gene has CDR1 SGHAT and CDR2 FQNNGV. The V end lost 4 bases, the J end lost 7 bases, and 10 bases lay between the germline ends. The CDR3 DNA reads TGTGCCAGCAGCTCGGTCGGAGTTGGCTACACCTTC. It specifies CASSSVGVGYTF. Full variable domain (rest looked up from reference TRBV11-2 and TRBJ1-2): EAGVAQSPRYKIIEKRQSVAFWCNPISGHATLYWYQQILGQGPKLLIQFQNNGVVDDSQLPKDRFSAERLKGVDSTLKIQPAKLEDSAVYLCASSSVGVGYTFGSGTRLTVV.

The J gene is TRBJ1-1, the V gene TRBV13; D is unresolved. This CDR3 is built from 16 residues. Trimming took off 3 bases at V and 1 base at J, with 15 bases between the two ends. The germline V gene has CDR1 PRHDT and CDR2 FYEKMQ (reference sequence). The CDR3 DNA reads as TGTGCCAGCAGCTTTCTTAACCTTTTAGAGAACACTGAAGCTTTCTTT. It specifies CASSFLNLLENTEAFF. Full variable domain (outside the CDR3, taken from reference TRBV13 and TRBJ1-1): AAGVIQSPRHLIKEKRETATLKCYPIPRHDTVYWYQQGPGQDPQFLISFYEKMQSDKGSIPDRFSAQQFSDYHSELNMSSLELGDSALYFCASSFLNLLENTEAFFGQGTRLTVV.

The chain is built from TRBV6-1 and TRBJ1-1; no firm D call. Germline V gives CDR1 MNHNS, CDR2 SASEGT. Trimming took off 3 bases at V and 7 bases at J, with 6 bases between the two ends. This CDR3 is 11 amino acids long. In DNA form, the CDR3 reads TGTGCCAGCAGTGACAGTCTTGAAGCTTTCTTT. The encoded protein is CASSDSLEAFF.

The chain couples TRBV11-2 to TRBJ2-1; perhaps TRBD2 as D (7 bases). The CDR3 consists of 15 residues. Per germline, CDR1 SGHAT and CDR2 FQNNGV. V lost 3 bases, J lost 10 bases, and 19 bases lay in between. The CDR3: CASSFGGGALKEQFF. CDR3 sequence (DNA): TGTGCCAGCAGCTTTGGCGGGGGCGCTCTGAAAGAGCAGTTCTTC.

This clone showed up just a few times. The rearrangement uses TRBV2 and TRBJ1-5; 7 nucleotides line up with TRBD1. This CDR3 has 14 amino acids. The junction had 5 bases not matched to a gene; V was cut back by 2 bases and J by 7 bases. CDR1 is SNHLY, CDR2 FYNNEI, per germline. The CDR3 loop is CASSERGQWQPQHF. As DNA, the CDR3 is TGTGCCAGCAGTGAAAGGGGGCAATGGCAGCCCCAGCATTTT.

The count of this clone is one. The chain couples TRBV5-1 to TRBJ2-1; 12 bases align to TRBD2. J gave up 5 bases and V 4 bases, and 4 bases lay outside the gene matches. This CDR3 contains 15 residues. Germline-derived CDR1 and CDR2 are SGHRS and YFSETQ. The CDR3 DNA reads as TGCGCCAGCAGCCCTAGCGGGGGGGACAACAATGAGCAGTTCTTC. It encodes CASSPSGGDNNEQFF.

The CDR3 region is CASSQQGAWGANVLTF. CDR3 in DNA: TGTGCCAGCAGTCAACAGGGGGCGTGGGGGGCCAACGTCCTGACTTTC. The chain combines TRBV27 with TRBJ2-6; TRBD1 aligns across 9 bases. J was trimmed by 4 bases and V by 5 bases; bases with no gene match: 6. Germline CDR1 reads MNHEY; CDR2 reads SMNVEV (reference sequence). The CDR3 totals 16 residues.

This chain connects TRBV12-3 or TRBV12-4 to TRBJ2-7; D call uncertain. CDR3 size: 13 residues. V shed 1 base and J shed 4 bases, with 8 bases lying between them. The chain's CDR3 is CASSLDPRYEQYV. CDR3 DNA: TGTGCCAGCAGTTTAGATCCGCGTTACGAGCAGTACGTC.

V and J are TRBV6-1 and TRBJ2-7, with 11 bases identical to TRBD2. The V gene's germline CDR1 is MNHNS and CDR2 SASEGT. With 2 bases clipped from V and 4 bases from J, the junction kept 7 bases outside the gene matches. The CDR3 spans 16 residues. DNA of the CDR3: TGTGCCAGCAGTGAACGTAGCGGGAGGGCCTCATACGAGCAGTACGTC. Its protein is CASSERSGRASYEQYV.

This chain uses TRBV6-5 with TRBJ2-7, with D perhaps matching TRBD1 (6 bases). The CDR3 spans 13 residues. V shed 6 bases and J shed 0 bases, with 9 bases lying between them. Germline V gene data show CDR1 as MNHEY and CDR2 as SVGAGI. CDR3 loop: CASRGDNSYEQYF. The DNA for the CDR3 is TGTGCCAGCAGGGGGGACAACTCCTACGAGCAGTACTTC.

The genes are TRBV5-1 and TRBJ2-1; possibly TRBD2 for D (6 bases). The CDR3 is 13 residues long. Germline V gives CDR1 SGHRS, CDR2 YFSETQ. V lost 6 bases and J lost 9, with 16 bases in between. CDR3 sequence (DNA): TGCGCCAGCACCTTTTGGCCCGGGAGTGAGCAGTTCTTC. Its translation is CASTFWPGSEQFF.

V and J are TRBV4-2 and TRBJ1-2; 7 bases are a match to TRBD1. Germline V lookup: CDR1 LGHNA, CDR2 YNFKEQ. The CDR3 contains 13 residues. J gave up 6 bases and V 1 base, and 2 bases lay outside the gene matches. The CDR3, as DNA: TGTGCCAGCAGCCAAGCTACAGGGGATGGCTACACCTTC. Amino acid sequence: CASSQATGDGYTF.

This clone was recorded once. V gene TRBV7-2 combines with J gene TRBJ1-1; the D is unclear. The CDR3 is made up of 13 amino acids. Germline lookup yields CDR1 SGHTA and CDR2 FQGNSA. The ends were cut back, 1 base at V and 10 bases at J, with 13 bases in the middle. Written as DNA, the CDR3 is TGTGCCAGCAGCTTAGAACGGTCCGGAGGAGCTTTCTTT. It translates to CASSLERSGGAFF.

The chain carries TRBV19 and TRBJ2-4; D is possibly TRBD2 (6 bases). CDR3 length: 11 amino acids. Looked up from germline, CDR1 is LNHDA and CDR2 is SQIVND (reference sequence). V lost 7 bases and J 8 bases, leaving 9 bases between the germline ends. This chain's CDR3 is CASMWEDIQYF. DNA of the CDR3: TGTGCCAGTATGTGGGAGGACATTCAGTACTTC.

The chain joins TRBV4-3 to TRBJ2-7, with 8 bases aligning to TRBD1. The CDR3 runs 17 residues. CDR1 is LGHNA, CDR2 YSLEER, per germline. V shed 0 bases and J 4 bases; nucleotides not matched to a gene: 11. The CDR3 sequence is CASSQDTTDRVEYEQYF. The CDR3 bases are TGCGCCAGCAGCCAAGATACTACGGACAGGGTAGAATACGAGCAGTACTTC.

The V gene is TRBV27, the J gene TRBJ2-4; 13 positions match TRBD2. The CDR3 is 17 residues long. V was pared by 10 bases and J by 1 base, with 10 bases of the junction left unmatched. CDR1 and CDR2 (germline): MNHEY, SMNVEV (reference sequence). CDR3 nucleotide sequence: TGTGCCACCAGGACTAGCGGGAGCCCCGGGGCCAAAAACATTCAGTACTTC. As protein: CATRTSGSPGAKNIQYF.

The V gene is TRBV6-5, the J gene TRBJ1-4, with D unresolved. V shed 2 bases and J shed 2 bases, with 9 bases lying between them. This CDR3 contains 15 residues. Germline V gene lookup returns CDR1 MNHEY and CDR2 SVGAGI. The CDR3 is CASSYGAGTNEKLFF. The CDR3 coding sequence is TGTGCCAGCAGTTACGGTGCGGGGACTAATGAAAAACTGTTTTTT.